The 20 T cell receptor beta chains reported below all come from one sample, sequenced in a study of T cell responses to AZD1222 COVID-19 vaccine. TCRdb's copy holds only in-frame clones and misses some; the assay was immunoSEQ multiplex PCR. The sample contains 100,000 or so clones, 70% to 90% of which appear only once. The sequenced sample was peripheral blood, obtained on day 0 of AZD1222 vaccination. Every receptor here comes from an adult in good health.

The chain joins TRBV9 to TRBJ1-1; D ambiguous. Germline V gives CDR1 SGDLS, CDR2 YYNGEE. The CDR3 has 13 amino acids. Between the trimmed V and J ends, which lost 1 base and 2 bases, there was a span of 6 bases. The chain's CDR3 is CASSVTANTEAFF. CDR3 nucleotide sequence: TGTGCCAGCAGCGTAACCGCAAACACTGAAGCTTTCTTT. Supplemented by reference TRBV9 and TRBJ1-1, the full variable domain reads DSGVTQTPKHLITATGQRVTLRCSPRSGDLSVYWYQQSLDQGLQFLIQYYNGEERAKGNILERFSAQQFPDLHSELNLSSLELGDSALYFCASSVTANTEAFFGQGTRLTVV.

The gene calls are TRBV6-4 and TRBJ1-1, with D possibly TRBD1 on 6 matching bases. The germline gives CDR1 MRHNA, CDR2 SNTAGT. Trimming took off 8 bases at V and 1 base at J, with 11 bases between the two ends. The CDR3 spans 13 residues. CDR3 residues: CASSRGKNTEAFF. The CDR3, as DNA: TGTGCCAGCTCGAGGGGGAAGAACACTGAAGCTTTCTTT.

The chain carries TRBV4-2 and TRBJ1-1; D may be TRBD1 (5 bases). V was clipped by 0 bases and J by 4 bases, with 12 bases between them. CDR3 size: 15 residues. Germline V lookup: CDR1 LGHNA, CDR2 YNFKEQ. CDR3 bases: TGTGCCAGCAGCCAAGATAGGTCGGGGGTCACTGAAGCTTTCTTT. Amino acids: CASSQDRSGVTEAFF.

V is TRBV6-5 and J is TRBJ1-2; D is unresolved. This CDR3 contains 14 residues. Germline lookup yields CDR1 MNHEY and CDR2 SVGAGI. Trimming left V 6 bases short and J 0 bases short, with 11 bases between. The CDR3 is CASSQRRTNYGYTF. The CDR3 DNA sequence: TGTGCCAGCAGCCAAAGGCGCACTAACTATGGCTACACCTTC.

This chain joins TRBV12-5 and TRBJ1-1; TRBD1 is a possible D gene (5 bases). Per germline, CDR1 LGHNT and CDR2 FRNRAP. The ends were cut back, 4 bases at V and 2 bases at J, with 26 bases in the middle. CDR3 length: 19 residues. CDR3 protein: CASGYHPPTARRVNTEAFF. DNA for the CDR3: TGTGCTAGTGGTTACCACCCTCCGACAGCCCGGCGGGTAAACACTGAAGCTTTCTTT. Full variable domain (remainder filled in from reference TRBV12-5 and TRBJ1-1): DARVTQTPRHKVTEMGQEVTMRCQPILGHNTVFWYRQTMMQGLELLAYFRNRAPLDDSGMPKDRFSAEMPDATLATLKIQPSEPRDSAVYFCASGYHPPTARRVNTEAFFGQGTRLTVV.

The genes are TRBV5-6 and TRBJ1-2; no clear D. Trimming shortened V by 2 bases and J by 7 bases, and 12 bases separated the two germline ends. Germline-derived CDR1 and CDR2 are SGHDT and YYEEEE. The CDR3 is made up of 13 amino acids. The CDR3 coding sequence is TGTGCCAGCAGCTTTTCCCCTTCGAGTGGCTACACCTTC. It specifies CASSFSPSSGYTF.

The rearrangement links TRBV9 to TRBJ2-3, with D possibly matching TRBD2 (5 bases). The ends were cut back, 0 bases at V and 0 bases at J, with 11 bases in the middle. CDR3 length: 16 amino acids. Germline CDR1 is SGDLS and CDR2 is YYNGEE. CDR3 sequence reads: CASSVGGRTSTDTQYF. DNA of the CDR3: TGTGCCAGCAGCGTAGGAGGGCGAACTAGCACAGATACGCAGTATTTT. Based on the CDR3 plus reference TRBV9 and TRBJ2-3, the full variable domain is DSGVTQTPKHLITATGQRVTLRCSPRSGDLSVYWYQQSLDQGLQFLIQYYNGEERAKGNILERFSAQQFPDLHSELNLSSLELGDSALYFCASSVGGRTSTDTQYFGPGTRLTVL.

This rearrangement joins TRBV10-3 to TRBJ1-6; unclear D gene. The V end was cut by 0 bases, the J end by 7 bases, with 4 bases between. CDR1 is ENHRY and CDR2 is SYGVKD in the germline V gene. The CDR3 spans 13 residues. The CDR3 DNA reads TGTGCCATCAGTGAGTCTTCGAATTCACCCCTCCACTTT. This translates into CAISESSNSPLHF.

This chain joins TRBV11-3 and TRBJ2-7, with TRBD1 matching 8 bases. The CDR3 contains 14 residues. Germline trimming cut 4 bases from V and 7 bases from J; bases unmatched to any gene: 9. Germline V gene data show CDR1 as SGHNT and CDR2 as YENEEA. CDR3 DNA sequence: TGTGCCAGCAGCTGCGACAGGGGATGTAAGGAGCAGTACGTC. It specifies CASSCDRGCKEQYV.

This rearrangement joins TRBV5-1 to TRBJ1-6; TRBD1 might be the D (5 bases). The V gene lost 0 bases and the J gene lost 11 bases, with 12 bases spanning the gap. Germline values: CDR1 SGHRS, CDR2 YFSETQ. The CDR3 has 14 residues. CDR3 sequence (DNA): TGCGCCAGCAGCTTGGTTTCAGGGCAGGCACCCCTCCACTTT. Protein product: CASSLVSGQAPLHF. The complete variable domain, with remaining parts taken from reference TRBV5-1 and TRBJ1-6, reads KAGVTQTPRYLIKTRGQQVTLSCSPISGHRSVSWYQQTPGQGLQFLFEYFSETQRNKGNFPGRFSGRQFSNSRSEMNVSTLELGDSALYLCASSLVSGQAPLHFGNGTRLTVT.

This clone was seen only a few times. The rearrangement joins TRBV13 to TRBJ1-2, with 7 positions matching TRBD1. V lost 5 bases and J lost 4; bases outside the gene matches: 7. Germline CDR1 and CDR2: PRHDT and FYEKMQ (reference sequence). The length of the CDR3 is 14 residues. CDR3 bases: TGTGCCAGCAGCCGCAGGGACAGCCGCTATGGCTACACCTTC. This codes for CASSRRDSRYGYTF. Full variable domain (rest looked up from reference TRBV13 and TRBJ1-2): AAGVIQSPRHLIKEKRETATLKCYPIPRHDTVYWYQQGPGQDPQFLISFYEKMQSDKGSIPDRFSAQQFSDYHSELNMSSLELGDSALYFCASSRRDSRYGYTFGSGTRLTVV.

V gene TRBV10-3 combines with J gene TRBJ2-7; 7 nucleotides agree with TRBD1. J was trimmed by 2 bases and V by 5 bases; bases with no gene match: 9. Germline V CDR1 and CDR2: ENHRY, SYGVKD. There are 15 residues in the CDR3. CDR3 sequence reads: CAISPPGQAAYEQYF. As DNA, the CDR3 is TGTGCCATCAGTCCCCCCGGACAGGCGGCCTACGAGCAGTACTTC.

V and J are TRBV5-4 and TRBJ2-1, with D unresolved. V gave up 10 bases and J gave up 7 bases, with 18 bases separating them. The CDR3 contains 13 residues. The germline V gene encodes CDR1 SGHNT and CDR2 YYREEE (reference sequence). The CDR3 DNA reads as TGTGCCCCCCCCCGTCGGCAGTTTAATGAGCAGTTCTTC. Its protein product is CAPPRRQFNEQFF.

The genes are TRBV25-1 and TRBJ1-1, with D maybe TRBD1 (5 bases). Germline values: CDR1 MGHDK, CDR2 SYGVNS. V was clipped by 1 base and J by 1 base, with 16 bases between them. The CDR3 is 17 amino acids. CDR3 loop: CASSELGGSLGNTEAFF. CDR3 DNA: TGTGCCAGCAGTGAATTGGGGGGGAGTCTTGGGAACACTGAAGCTTTCTTT. Combining the CDR3 with reference TRBV25-1 and TRBJ1-1 gives the whole variable domain EADIYQTPRYLVIGTGKKITLECSQTMGHDKMYWYQQDPGMELHLIHYSYGVNSTEKGDLSSESTVSRIRTEHFPLTLESARPSHTSQYLCASSELGGSLGNTEAFFGQGTRLTVV.

The gene calls are TRBV7-6 and TRBJ1-2; D gene uncertain. CDR1 is SGHVS, CDR2 FNYEAQ, per germline. The CDR3 contains 13 residues. Trimming cost V 0 bases and J 4 bases, with 6 bases left between them. The CDR3 nucleotides are TGTGCCAGCAGCTTAGCACCGGGCTATGGCTACACCTTC. This translates into CASSLAPGYGYTF.

The chain joins TRBV2 to TRBJ1-6, with a possible D match to TRBD1 (5 bases). The CDR3 totals 15 residues. Germline V gene data show CDR1 as SNHLY and CDR2 as FYNNEI. The V and J ends lost 8 bases and 0 bases respectively, with 11 bases between them. CDR3 protein: CASGRQSSYNSPLHF. Written as DNA, the CDR3 is TGTGCCAGCGGTAGACAGAGCTCCTATAATTCACCCCTCCACTTT.

The J gene is TRBJ1-5, the V gene TRBV29-1; perhaps TRBD1 as D (6 bases). V shed 4 bases and J shed 3 bases, with 16 bases lying between them. CDR3 size: 15 residues. From germline, CDR1 is SQVTM and CDR2 ANQGSEA. The CDR3 spells CSVVLIGGANQPQHF. The CDR3 DNA reads TGCAGCGTTGTCTTGATTGGGGGGGCCAATCAGCCCCAGCATTTT.

V and J are TRBV25-1 and TRBJ2-2; weak D call: TRBD2 (5 bases). CDR1 and CDR2 from the germline V gene are MGHDK and SYGVNS. This CDR3 is 13 amino acids long. Deletions cut 5 bases from V and 4 bases from J, with 8 bases between. The CDR3 spells CASSPLGTGELFF. The CDR3 nucleotides are TGTGCCAGCAGTCCACTAGGCACCGGGGAGCTGTTTTTT.

This clone was recorded many times. This chain uses TRBV4-1 with TRBJ2-1; 8 nucleotides match TRBD1. Germline assignment: CDR1 MGHRA and CDR2 YSYEKL. The CDR3 loop spans 15 amino acids. V was clipped by 3 bases and J by 1 base; unmatched bases: 2. The CDR3 loop reads CASSQTGVSYNEQFF. CDR3 DNA sequence: TGCGCCAGCAGCCAGACAGGGGTATCCTACAATGAGCAGTTCTTC.

V gene TRBV5-4 combines with J gene TRBJ2-7; 9 nucleotides align to TRBD1. Per the germline V gene, CDR1 is SGHNT and CDR2 is YYREEE (reference sequence). The CDR3 has 12 residues. Trimming at V came to 6 bases and at J to 5 bases, leaving 3 bases not matched to a gene. The CDR3: CASKDRGHEQYF. CDR3 nucleotides: TGTGCCAGCAAGGACAGGGGCCACGAGCAGTACTTC.